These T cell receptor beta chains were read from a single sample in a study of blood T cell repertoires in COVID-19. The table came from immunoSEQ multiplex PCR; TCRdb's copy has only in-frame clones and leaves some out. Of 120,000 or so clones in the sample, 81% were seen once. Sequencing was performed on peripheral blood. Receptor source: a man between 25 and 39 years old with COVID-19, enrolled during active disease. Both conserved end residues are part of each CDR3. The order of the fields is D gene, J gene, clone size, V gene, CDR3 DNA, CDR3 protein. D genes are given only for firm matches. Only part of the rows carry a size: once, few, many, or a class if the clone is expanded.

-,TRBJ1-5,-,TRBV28,TGTGCCAGCAGTTTAGACGTCGGGAACGCGGTTGGTCAGCCCCAGCATTTT,CASSLDVGNAVGQPQHF
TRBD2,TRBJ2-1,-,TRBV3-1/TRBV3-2,TGTGCCAGCAGCCAGACTAGCGGGGGGGACTACAATGAGCAGTTCTTC,CASSQTSGGDYNEQFF
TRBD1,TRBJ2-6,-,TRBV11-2,TGTGCCAGCAGCATGACAGGGTCTGGGGCCAACGTCCTGACTTTC,CASSMTGSGANVLTF
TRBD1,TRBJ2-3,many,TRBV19,TGTGCCAGTAGTATGCTCCTGGACAGGGGAGGTGCAGATACGCAGTATTTT,CASSMLLDRGGADTQYF
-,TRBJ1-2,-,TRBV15,TGTGCCACCAGCAGAGATCCGGAGGCAGGTGGCTACACCTTC,CATSRDPEAGGYTF
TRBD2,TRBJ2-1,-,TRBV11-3,TGTGCCAGCAGCGAGACTAGCGGGGATCCCTACAATGAGCAGTTCTTC,CASSETSGDPYNEQFF
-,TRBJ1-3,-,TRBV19,TGTGCCAGTGGCAACCCCTCTGGAAACACCATATATTTT,CASGNPSGNTIYF
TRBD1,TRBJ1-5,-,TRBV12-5,TGTGCTAGTGGTTTGGGCCAGGGGGCGAATCAGCCCCAGCATTTT,CASGLGQGANQPQHF
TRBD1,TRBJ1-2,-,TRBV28,TGTGCCAGCAGTTTATCGAGGACAGGGGTAGGGAACTATGGCTACACCTTC,CASSLSRTGVGNYGYTF
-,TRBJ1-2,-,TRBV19,TGTGCCAGTAGTATCCCCTACAGACAGAAATCCTATGGCTACACCTTC,CASSIPYRQKSYGYTF
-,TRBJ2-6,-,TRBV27,TGTGCCAGCACATTTTCCCAGGGGCACGGGGCCAACGTCCTGACTTTC,CASTFSQGHGANVLTF
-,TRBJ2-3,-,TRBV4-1,TGCGCCAGCAGCCAAGTAGGCACAGATACGCAGTATTTT,CASSQVGTDTQYF